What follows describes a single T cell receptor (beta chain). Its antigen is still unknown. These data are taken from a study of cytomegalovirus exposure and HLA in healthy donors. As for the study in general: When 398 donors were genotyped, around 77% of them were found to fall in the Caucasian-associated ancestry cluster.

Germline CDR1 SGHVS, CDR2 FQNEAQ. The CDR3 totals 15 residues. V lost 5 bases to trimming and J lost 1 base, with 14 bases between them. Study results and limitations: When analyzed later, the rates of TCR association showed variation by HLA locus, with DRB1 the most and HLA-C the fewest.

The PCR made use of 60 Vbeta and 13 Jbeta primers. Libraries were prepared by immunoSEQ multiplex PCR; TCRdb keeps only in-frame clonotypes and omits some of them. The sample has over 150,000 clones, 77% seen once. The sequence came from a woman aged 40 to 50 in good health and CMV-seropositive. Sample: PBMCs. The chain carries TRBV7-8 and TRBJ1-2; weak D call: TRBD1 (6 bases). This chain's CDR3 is CASSPYRDLNYGYTF. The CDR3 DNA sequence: TGTGCCAGCAGCCCCTACAGGGACCTTAACTATGGCTACACCTTC.